The sequence of this T cell receptor beta chain was determined in a study of blood T cell repertoires in COVID-19. Across the whole study: Acute and convalescent COVID-19 specimens originated in the United States, Italy and Spain. The cDNA or gDNA used as material had been derived from T cells, B-cell-depleted T cells, or PBMCs.

Original processing notes: It was from reference gene primer amplification that nucleated cell counts were estimated. Sequenced by immunoSEQ multiplex PCR; TCRdb stores in-frame clones only, minus some. V, J and clone size are taken as reported in that table, and D and trimming were inferred from the DNA itself. The sample has about 670,000 clones; about 87% are singletons. Germline trimming cut 8 bases from V and 2 bases from J; bases unmatched to any gene: 7. The germline gives CDR1 MNHEY, CDR2 SMNVEV (reference sequence). The CDR3 runs to 15 residues. The sample comprised peripheral blood. This TCR derives from a woman aged 18-29 years with acute or convalescent COVID-19. This chain joins TRBV27 and TRBJ2-2, with 8 bases lining up with TRBD2. CDR3 nucleotide sequence: TGTGCCAGCTCGAGCGGGGGCTATAACACCGGGGAGCTGTTTTTT. It is translated as CASSSGGYNTGELFF.